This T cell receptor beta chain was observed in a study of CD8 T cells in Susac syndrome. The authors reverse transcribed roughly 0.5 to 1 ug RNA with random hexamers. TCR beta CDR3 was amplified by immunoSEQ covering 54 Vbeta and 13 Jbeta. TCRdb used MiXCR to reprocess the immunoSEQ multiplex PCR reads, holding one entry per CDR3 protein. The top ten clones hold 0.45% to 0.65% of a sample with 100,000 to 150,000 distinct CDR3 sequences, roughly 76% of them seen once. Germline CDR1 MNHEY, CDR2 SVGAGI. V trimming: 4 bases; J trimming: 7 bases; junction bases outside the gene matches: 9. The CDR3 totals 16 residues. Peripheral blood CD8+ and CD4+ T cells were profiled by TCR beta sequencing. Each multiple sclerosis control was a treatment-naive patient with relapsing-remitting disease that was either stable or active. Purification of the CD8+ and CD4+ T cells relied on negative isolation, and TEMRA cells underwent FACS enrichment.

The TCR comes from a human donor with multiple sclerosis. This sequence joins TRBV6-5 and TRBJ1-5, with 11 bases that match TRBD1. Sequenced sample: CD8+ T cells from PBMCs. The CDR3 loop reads CASSSGTGGVWQPQHF. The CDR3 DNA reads TGTGCCAGCAGTTCCGGGACAGGGGGGGTTTGGCAGCCCCAGCATTTT.